The T cell receptor beta chain described here comes from a study of blood T cell dynamics during melanoma immunotherapy. DNA loading was fixed at about 380 ng for all bulk PBMC samples. Sequenced by immunoSEQ multiplex PCR; TCRdb stores in-frame clones only, minus some. The sample lists more than 12,000 clones; approximately 90% were seen once. Germline lookup yields CDR1 SGHAT and CDR2 FQNNGV. This CDR3 has 15 residues. V was cut by 0 bases and J by 0 bases, with 9 bases left in between. As to time point: week 3, after first cycle of checkpoint inhibitor. No patient had earlier systemic cancer treatment, concurrent immunosuppressants, or another active cancer.

The input for sequencing was blood, taken from a patient treated with checkpoint blockade. The origin of this receptor is a human donor with melanoma. V is TRBV11-2 and J is TRBJ2-7; D is possibly TRBD1 (6 bases). CDR3 DNA: TGTGCCAGCAGCTTAGATGGGGGCCTCTCCTACGAGCAGTACTTC. Protein sequence: CASSLDGGLSYEQYF.